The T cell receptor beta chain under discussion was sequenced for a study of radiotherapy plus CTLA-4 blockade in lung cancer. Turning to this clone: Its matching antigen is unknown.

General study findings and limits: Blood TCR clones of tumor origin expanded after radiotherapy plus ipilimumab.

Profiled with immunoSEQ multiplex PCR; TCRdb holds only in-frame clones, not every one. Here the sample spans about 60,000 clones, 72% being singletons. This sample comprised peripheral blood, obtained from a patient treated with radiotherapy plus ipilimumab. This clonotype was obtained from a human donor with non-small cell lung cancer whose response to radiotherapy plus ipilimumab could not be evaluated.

CDR3 sequence reads: CSAVEWSSNEQFF. The CDR3 bases are TGCAGCGCTGTCGAGTGGTCGAGCAATGAGCAGTTCTTC. The rearrangement joins TRBV29-1 to TRBJ2-1; D uncertain. Germline values: CDR1 SQVTM, CDR2 ANQGSEA. V was trimmed by 7 bases and J by 6 bases, leaving 16 bases between them. The CDR3 loop spans 13 amino acids.